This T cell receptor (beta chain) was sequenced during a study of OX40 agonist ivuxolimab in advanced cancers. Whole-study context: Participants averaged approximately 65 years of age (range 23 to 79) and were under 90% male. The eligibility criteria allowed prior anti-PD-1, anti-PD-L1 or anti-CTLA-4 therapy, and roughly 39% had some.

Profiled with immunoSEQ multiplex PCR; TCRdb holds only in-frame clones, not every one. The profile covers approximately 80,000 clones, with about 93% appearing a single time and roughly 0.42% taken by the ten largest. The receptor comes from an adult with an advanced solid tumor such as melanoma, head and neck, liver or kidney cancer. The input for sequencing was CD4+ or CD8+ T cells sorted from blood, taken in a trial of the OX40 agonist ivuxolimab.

CDR3 coding DNA: TGTGCCAGCAGCTTCCCCCCCTCTAGCTACACCTTC. Residues: CASSFPPSSYTF. The chain has TRBV7-2 and TRBJ1-2; D is undetermined. CDR1 is SGHTA and CDR2 is FQGNSA in the germline V gene. The CDR3 totals 12 residues. The V end lost 3 bases, the J end lost 9 bases, and 11 bases lay between the germline ends.